These 5 T cell receptor beta chains came from one sample sequenced in a study of cytomegalovirus exposure and HLA in healthy donors. A multiplex PCR was run with 60 Vbeta primers and 13 Jbeta primers. Generated by immunoSEQ multiplex PCR, the TCRdb table keeps only in-frame clones and is missing some. The sample consists of some 97,000 clones, more than 75% of them appearing once. The sample taken for sequencing was PBMCs. The receptors originated from a woman in her forties or fifties in good health and CMV-seropositive.

This rearrangement joins TRBV2 to TRBJ2-3, with D unresolved. The CDR3 is 15 residues long. V gave up 5 bases and J gave up 0 bases, with 12 bases separating them. Germline V lookup: CDR1 SNHLY, CDR2 FYNNEI. CDR3: CASSWSLRSTDTQYF. CDR3 coding DNA: TGTGCCAGCAGTTGGAGTCTTCGTAGCACAGATACGCAGTATTTT. Full variable domain (outside the CDR3, taken from reference TRBV2 and TRBJ2-3): EPEVTQTPSHQVTQMGQEVILRCVPISNHLYFYWYRQILGQKVEFLVSFYNNEISEKSEIFDDQFSVERPDGSNFTLKIRSTKLEDSAMYFCASSWSLRSTDTQYFGPGTRLTVL.

The chain has TRBV5-4 and TRBJ2-2; 7 positions match TRBD2. V lost 4 bases, J lost 4 bases, and 7 bases stayed unmatched. Germline values: CDR1 SGHNT, CDR2 YYREEE (reference sequence). The CDR3 consists of 15 residues. The CDR3 spells CASSARGRATGELFF. The CDR3 nucleotides read TGTGCCAGCAGCGCAAGAGGGAGGGCCACCGGGGAGCTGTTTTTT.

The chain couples TRBV5-1 to TRBJ1-4; perhaps TRBD1 as D (6 bases). The CDR3 has 14 amino acids. The germline V gene has CDR1 SGHRS and CDR2 YFSETQ. The V and J ends lost 0 bases and 7 bases respectively, with 10 bases between them. CDR3 region: CASSLAGAGEKLFF. In DNA form, the CDR3 reads TGCGCCAGCAGCTTGGCAGGGGCAGGTGAAAAACTGTTTTTT.

V and J are TRBV27 and TRBJ2-2; possibly TRBD1 for D (6 bases). The CDR3 loop spans 15 amino acids. Trimming took 5 bases from V and 0 from J, leaving 10 bases between them. Germline values: CDR1 MNHEY, CDR2 SMNVEV (reference sequence). CDR3 sequence: CASSLRTANTGELFF. CDR3 coding DNA: TGTGCCAGCAGTCTCCGGACAGCGAACACCGGGGAGCTGTTTTTT.

This clone appeared once. CDR3 sequence (DNA): TGTGCCAGTAGTGGCTACTATGGCTACACCTTC. It translates to CASSGYYGYTF. V and J are TRBV19 and TRBJ1-2; D remains unclear. The V and J ends lost 5 bases and 3 bases respectively, with 4 bases between them. Germline assignment: CDR1 LNHDA and CDR2 SQIVND (reference sequence). The CDR3 is made up of 11 amino acids.